Listed below are T cell receptor beta chains from one sample, sequenced in a study of shared clonotypes between healthy human individuals. Profiled with immunoSEQ multiplex PCR; TCRdb holds only in-frame clones, not every one. The data contain about 680,000 clones, 92% of them singletons. Sequencing was performed on naive CD8+ T cells sorted from blood. These receptor sequences come from a man aged 25 to 40 in good health. Both conserved end residues are part of each CDR3. A D gene is named only where the DNA matches it firmly. Where a row states a size, it is once, few, many or the class of an expanded clone; other rows omit it.

j_gene	d_gene	abundance	v_gene	CDR3nt	CDR3aa
TRBJ1-1	NA	NA	TRBV12-5	TGTGCTAGTGGCCGACAGGTCCGGACAGAGATGAACACTGAAGCTTTCTTT	CASGRQVRTEMNTEAFF
TRBJ1-1	TRBD1	NA	TRBV5-1	TGCGCCAGCAGCTTAAGACCCGGGACAGGGCCGAACACTGAAGCTTTCTTT	CASSLRPGTGPNTEAFF
TRBJ2-1	TRBD2	NA	TRBV27	TGTGCCAGCAGTCCCCATTTGTCTAGCGGGAGGGGAGCTGAGCAGTTCTTC	CASSPHLSSGRGAEQFF
TRBJ2-1	NA	NA	TRBV27	TGTGCCAGTGGTGGACTAGGGGGCTACAATGAGCAGTTCTTC	CASGGLGGYNEQFF
TRBJ2-7	NA	NA	TRBV11-2	TGTGCCAGCAGCTTAGAGTGGGGCCTAGGGACCTACGAGCAGTACTTC	CASSLEWGLGTYEQYF
TRBJ1-3	NA	once	TRBV7-9	TGTGCCAGCAGCTTAGACGACAGCGCCTCTGGAAACACCATATATTTT	CASSLDDSASGNTIYF
TRBJ2-7	NA	NA	TRBV4-1	TGCGCCAGCAGCCAAGATAAGGGGGGGGAGGACGAGCAGTACTTC	CASSQDKGGEDEQYF
TRBJ1-1	NA	NA	TRBV15	TGTGCCACCAGCAGAGATCGGGGGCCGAACACTGAAGCTTTCTTT	CATSRDRGPNTEAFF
TRBJ2-3	NA	NA	TRBV21-1	TGTGCCAGCAGCAAAGTCTGGGGGCCAGATACGCAGTATTTT	CASSKVWGPDTQYF
TRBJ2-7	TRBD1	once	TRBV15	TGTGCCACCAGCAGAGATGGCGGACAGGGGTCCTACGAGCAGTACTTC	CATSRDGGQGSYEQYF